The next 28 T cell receptor beta chains were all read from a single sample in a study of CD8 T cells in Susac syndrome. About 0.45 to 1 ug RNA was reverse transcribed with random hexamers. Via MiXCR, TCRdb re-called the immunoSEQ multiplex PCR reads, giving one row per CDR3 protein. This repertoire shows around 170,000 distinct CDR3 sequences, approximately 96% found once; its top ten account for around 0.15%. Specimen: CD8+ T cells from PBMCs. These TCRs come from a human donor with multiple sclerosis.

V gene TRBV2 combines with J gene TRBJ2-5, with D maybe TRBD1 (5 bases). There are 13 residues in the CDR3. The germline CDR1 and CDR2 sequences are SNHLY and FYNNEI. Trimming shortened V by 11 bases and J by 1 base, and 14 bases separated the two germline ends. CDR3 DNA sequence: TGTGCCCTCCTGGGGCAACTCCAAGAGACCCAGTACTTC. Amino acid sequence: CALLGQLQETQYF.

In regard to this clonotype: Germline and junction disagree at one end, which may indicate a read error. The chain has TRBV20-1 and TRBJ2-1, with TRBD2 as a possible D gene (5 bases). The CDR3 covers 16 residues. The germline CDR1 and CDR2 sequences are DFQATT and SNEGSKA (reference sequence). CDR3 DNA: TGCAGTGCCAGAGAGGGCCCGGACGCTACATCTAATGAGCAGTTCTTC. It specifies CSAREGPDATSNEQFF.

The chain has TRBV2 and TRBJ1-2; no reliable D call. CDR1 SNHLY and CDR2 FYNNEI come from the germline V gene. V was clipped by 1 base and J by 6 bases, with 12 bases between them. The CDR3 is 14 amino acids. This CDR3 reads CASSEVLSSHGYTF. CDR3 nucleotides: TGTGCCAGCAGTGAAGTTTTGAGTAGTCATGGCTACACCTTC.

V gene TRBV19 combines with J gene TRBJ2-7, with no clear D. The germline CDR1 and CDR2 sequences are LNHDA and SQIVND (reference sequence). The CDR3 is 13 residues long. The ends were cut back, 3 bases at V and 0 bases at J, with 6 bases in the middle. CDR3 protein: CASSIRISYEQYF. The CDR3, as DNA: TGTGCCAGTAGTATTCGGATCTCCTACGAGCAGTACTTC. Drawing the rest from reference TRBV19 and TRBJ2-7, the complete variable domain is DGGITQSPKYLFRKEGQNVTLSCEQNLNHDAMYWYRQDPGQGLRLIYYSQIVNDFQKGDIAEGYSVSREKKESFPLTVTSAQKNPTAFYLCASSIRISYEQYFGPGTRLTVT.

The rearrangement joins TRBV3-1 to TRBJ2-1; 9 bases align to TRBD2. This CDR3 comprises 15 residues. Looked up from germline, CDR1 is LGHDT and CDR2 is YNNKEL (reference sequence). V lost 1 base and J lost 6; bases outside the gene matches: 4. The CDR3 nucleotides read TGTGCCAGCAGCCAAGTAGCGGGGGACGCCAATGAGCAGTTCTTC. It codes for CASSQVAGDANEQFF.

The J gene is TRBJ2-7, the V gene TRBV28; maybe TRBD1 (6 bases). The CDR3 loop spans 14 amino acids. V gave up 3 bases and J gave up 5 bases, with 14 bases separating them. Germline-derived CDR1 and CDR2 are MDHEN and SYDVKM. CDR3 sequence (DNA): TGTGCCAGCAGTTTTTCCAGGGGCAATCACGAGCAGTACTTC. Protein sequence: CASSFSRGNHEQYF.

V usage is TRBV29-1 and J usage is TRBJ1-2, with a tentative D call TRBD1 (5 bases). This CDR3 is built from 11 residues. V shed 0 bases and J shed 8 bases, with 7 bases lying between them. CDR1 and CDR2 from the germline V gene are SQVTM and ANQGSEA. CDR3 sequence: CSVEEGEGYTF. The CDR3 DNA reads TGCAGCGTTGAAGAGGGGGAAGGCTACACCTTC.

This chain joins TRBV29-1 and TRBJ2-7, with D possibly matching TRBD1 (6 bases). There are 13 residues in the CDR3. Trimming pared 2 bases from V and 2 bases from J, leaving 10 bases between. Germline loops: CDR1 SQVTM, CDR2 ANQGSEA. CDR3 DNA sequence: TGCAGCGTTGAAAGGGACATCCCCTACGAGCAGTACTTC. Amino acids: CSVERDIPYEQYF.

The chain employs TRBV9 and TRBJ1-2; D not resolved. Germline V lookup: CDR1 SGDLS, CDR2 YYNGEE. This CDR3 comprises 12 residues. Trimming took off 4 bases at V and 9 bases at J, with 13 bases between the two ends. CDR3 loop: CASSTSLGSYTF. DNA for the CDR3: TGTGCCAGCAGCACCTCTCTTGGAAGCTACACCTTC.

The chain couples TRBV29-1 to TRBJ2-7; 9 nucleotides align to TRBD1. With 7 bases clipped from V and 3 bases from J, the junction kept 4 bases outside the gene matches. Germline CDR1 reads SQVTM; CDR2 reads ANQGSEA. This CDR3 has 12 amino acids. For the CDR3, the DNA is TGCAGCGCTCAGACAGGGGGCTACGAGCAGTACTTC. Translating it yields CSAQTGGYEQYF.

The chain employs TRBV11-2 and TRBJ2-5, with 7 bases matching TRBD2. CDR3 length: 14 amino acids. V lost 6 bases and J lost 0; bases outside the gene matches: 4. Germline lookup yields CDR1 SGHAT and CDR2 FQNNGV. CDR3 loop: CASRGGSYQETQYF. The CDR3 DNA sequence: TGTGCCAGCAGGGGAGGGTCGTACCAAGAGACCCAGTACTTC.

V gene TRBV5-1 combines with J gene TRBJ2-2, with 7 bases that match TRBD2. CDR3 length: 16 residues. V lost 5 bases to trimming and J lost 2 bases; unmatched junction nucleotides: 9. Germline lookup yields CDR1 SGHRS and CDR2 YFSETQ. Written as DNA, the CDR3 is TGCGCCAGCAGGCTCTCTAGCGGAGAAAACACCGGGGAGCTGTTTTTT. The encoded protein is CASRLSSGENTGELFF.

The chain links TRBV4-1 to TRBJ2-1, with D unresolved. Trimming took 1 base from V and 0 from J, leaving 7 bases between them. Germline V gene data show CDR1 as MGHRA and CDR2 as YSYEKL. The CDR3 totals 15 residues. CDR3 sequence: CASSQVRSSYNEQFF. CDR3 nucleotide sequence: TGCGCCAGCAGCCAAGTACGGAGCTCCTACAATGAGCAGTTCTTC.

The chain combines TRBV2 with TRBJ1-6, with TRBD1 matching 9 bases. The CDR3 length is 15 residues. CDR1 is SNHLY and CDR2 is FYNNEI in the germline V gene. V lost 5 bases, J lost 6 bases, and 5 bases stayed unmatched. The DNA of the CDR3 is TGTGCCAGCAGTTCACAGGGGGCGAGTAATTCACCCCTCCACTTT. Its translation: CASSSQGASNSPLHF.

This clonotype showed up just once. The J gene is TRBJ2-1, the V gene TRBV29-1; 12 positions match TRBD2. The germline V gene encodes CDR1 SQVTM and CDR2 ANQGSEA. Trimming removed 4 bases from V and 3 bases from J; junction bases left unmatched: 4. The CDR3 sequence is 15 residues long. The CDR3 DNA reads as TGCAGCGTTGTTACTAGCGGGGGGTTCTACAATGAGCAGTTCTTC. Its protein is CSVVTSGGFYNEQFF.

V is TRBV3-1 and J is TRBJ2-5; a weak D match, TRBD2 (7 bases). The V gene's germline CDR1 is LGHDT and CDR2 YNNKEL (reference sequence). The CDR3 loop spans 16 amino acids. Trimming stripped 3 bases from V and 2 bases from J, with 16 bases between. CDR3 nucleotide sequence: TGTGCCAGCAGCCAGGGGGGGCGGGTTTCGCAAGAGACCCAGTACTTC. It encodes CASSQGGRVSQETQYF.

The V gene is TRBV20-1, the J gene TRBJ1-2, with 7 bases lining up with TRBD1. Unmatched junction bases numbered 14, after V lost 0 bases and J lost 7 bases. The CDR3 totals 16 residues. CDR1 DFQATT and CDR2 SNEGSKA come from the germline V gene (reference sequence). CDR3 sequence reads: CSARDLTLQGDGGYTF. The CDR3 DNA sequence: TGCAGTGCTAGAGATTTGACCCTCCAGGGGGACGGTGGCTACACCTTC.

The chain joins TRBV5-4 to TRBJ2-4; TRBD2 agrees at 12 bases. V gave up 5 bases and J gave up 7 bases; unmatched junction bases: 13. The CDR3 totals 17 residues. The germline V gene has CDR1 SGHNT and CDR2 YYREEE (reference sequence). CDR3 bases: TGTGCCAGCAGAACACTAGCGGGAGGACTCGAGGGGAACATTCAGTACTTC. The encoded protein is CASRTLAGGLEGNIQYF.

The V and J genes are TRBV27 and TRBJ2-6; D is undetermined. Trimming cost V 3 bases and J 3 bases, with 9 bases left between them. Germline V lookup: CDR1 MNHEY, CDR2 SMNVEV (reference sequence). The CDR3 runs to 15 residues. The CDR3, as DNA: TGTGCCAGCAGTTTGTGGGAAGGTGGGGCCAACGTCCTGACTTTC. Amino acid sequence: CASSLWEGGANVLTF.

This chain uses TRBV7-3 with TRBJ2-1; maybe TRBD1 (5 bases). Germline V CDR1 and CDR2: SGHTA, FQGTGA. The CDR3 runs 19 residues. The V end was cut by 1 base, the J end by 0 bases, with 19 bases between. This chain's CDR3 is CASSLRSGIIDSSYNEQFF. CDR3 nucleotides: TGTGCCAGCAGCTTAAGATCAGGGATAATCGATAGCTCCTACAATGAGCAGTTCTTC. The full variable domain, completed using reference TRBV7-3 and TRBJ2-1, is GAGVSQTPSNKVTEKGKYVELRCDPISGHTALYWYRQSLGQGPEFLIYFQGTGAADDSGLPNDRFFAVRPEGSVSTLKIQRTERGDSAVYLCASSLRSGIIDSSYNEQFFGPGTRLTVL.

This clonotype was picked up one time. The chain recombines TRBV27 with TRBJ2-1; D might be TRBD1 (6 bases). V was clipped by 6 bases and J by 6 bases, with 9 bases between them. The CDR3 length is 12 residues. From germline, CDR1 is MNHEY and CDR2 SMNVEV (reference sequence). The CDR3 coding sequence is TGTGCCAGCAGAGTAGGGGGCAATGAGCAGTTCTTC. Amino acid sequence: CASRVGGNEQFF.

The rearrangement uses TRBV20-1 and TRBJ2-7; TRBD2 matches at 7 bases. The J segment lost 2 bases and the V segment lost 0 bases, leaving 7 bases of the junction unmatched. The germline V gene has CDR1 DFQATT and CDR2 SNEGSKA (reference sequence). The CDR3 runs 15 residues. CDR3: CSARDPGGFAYEQYF. The CDR3 DNA reads as TGCAGTGCTAGAGATCCCGGGGGGTTTGCCTACGAGCAGTACTTC.

The rearrangement uses TRBV20-1 and TRBJ2-7; no firm D call. CDR3 length: 13 amino acids. Deletions cut 6 bases from V and 3 bases from J, with 15 bases between. CDR1 and CDR2 (germline): DFQATT, SNEGSKA (reference sequence). The CDR3 DNA is TGCAGTGCCGAGACGGACGCTATCTACGAGCAGTACTTC. The encoded protein is CSAETDAIYEQYF.

The V and J genes are TRBV20-1 and TRBJ2-7; D gene ambiguous. The V gene's germline CDR1 is DFQATT and CDR2 SNEGSKA (reference sequence). The CDR3 spans 12 residues. Trimming shortened V by 1 base and J by 6 bases, and 10 bases separated the two germline ends. The CDR3 protein is CSARVDLTEQYF. For the CDR3, the DNA is TGCAGTGCTAGAGTGGACCTCACCGAGCAGTACTTC.

The gene calls are TRBV11-2 and TRBJ2-3, with 8 bases identical to TRBD2. The V gene's germline CDR1 is SGHAT and CDR2 FQNNGV. The CDR3 runs 15 residues. After removal of 3 bases from V and 1 base from J, the junction contained 3 bases not matched to a gene. DNA for the CDR3: TGTGCCAGCAGCTTGGGACTAGGCCGCACAGATACGCAGTATTTT. This translates into CASSLGLGRTDTQYF.

The rearrangement links TRBV9 to TRBJ2-3; no definite D call. The V gene's germline CDR1 is SGDLS and CDR2 YYNGEE. Trimming shortened V by 3 bases and J by 4 bases, and 9 bases separated the two germline ends. The CDR3 length is 13 residues. The CDR3 spells CASSGLQSDTQYF. The CDR3 nucleotides read TGTGCCAGCAGCGGCCTTCAATCAGATACGCAGTATTTT.

The chain couples TRBV19 to TRBJ2-7; perhaps TRBD2 as D (6 bases). Trimming took off 3 bases at V and 3 bases at J, with 9 bases between the two ends. The CDR3 consists of 13 residues. Germline loops: CDR1 LNHDA, CDR2 SQIVND (reference sequence). The CDR3 spells CASSIVRDYEQYF. CDR3 in DNA: TGTGCCAGTAGTATCGTGCGGGACTACGAGCAGTACTTC.

DNA of the CDR3: TGCGCCAGCAGCCAAGATCCGGACTCTGGAAACACCATATATTTT. It translates to CASSQDPDSGNTIYF. The chain has TRBV4-1 and TRBJ1-3; D remains ambiguous. Trimming took 0 bases from V and 0 from J, leaving 6 bases between them. CDR1 is MGHRA and CDR2 is YSYEKL in the germline V gene. The CDR3 covers 15 residues.